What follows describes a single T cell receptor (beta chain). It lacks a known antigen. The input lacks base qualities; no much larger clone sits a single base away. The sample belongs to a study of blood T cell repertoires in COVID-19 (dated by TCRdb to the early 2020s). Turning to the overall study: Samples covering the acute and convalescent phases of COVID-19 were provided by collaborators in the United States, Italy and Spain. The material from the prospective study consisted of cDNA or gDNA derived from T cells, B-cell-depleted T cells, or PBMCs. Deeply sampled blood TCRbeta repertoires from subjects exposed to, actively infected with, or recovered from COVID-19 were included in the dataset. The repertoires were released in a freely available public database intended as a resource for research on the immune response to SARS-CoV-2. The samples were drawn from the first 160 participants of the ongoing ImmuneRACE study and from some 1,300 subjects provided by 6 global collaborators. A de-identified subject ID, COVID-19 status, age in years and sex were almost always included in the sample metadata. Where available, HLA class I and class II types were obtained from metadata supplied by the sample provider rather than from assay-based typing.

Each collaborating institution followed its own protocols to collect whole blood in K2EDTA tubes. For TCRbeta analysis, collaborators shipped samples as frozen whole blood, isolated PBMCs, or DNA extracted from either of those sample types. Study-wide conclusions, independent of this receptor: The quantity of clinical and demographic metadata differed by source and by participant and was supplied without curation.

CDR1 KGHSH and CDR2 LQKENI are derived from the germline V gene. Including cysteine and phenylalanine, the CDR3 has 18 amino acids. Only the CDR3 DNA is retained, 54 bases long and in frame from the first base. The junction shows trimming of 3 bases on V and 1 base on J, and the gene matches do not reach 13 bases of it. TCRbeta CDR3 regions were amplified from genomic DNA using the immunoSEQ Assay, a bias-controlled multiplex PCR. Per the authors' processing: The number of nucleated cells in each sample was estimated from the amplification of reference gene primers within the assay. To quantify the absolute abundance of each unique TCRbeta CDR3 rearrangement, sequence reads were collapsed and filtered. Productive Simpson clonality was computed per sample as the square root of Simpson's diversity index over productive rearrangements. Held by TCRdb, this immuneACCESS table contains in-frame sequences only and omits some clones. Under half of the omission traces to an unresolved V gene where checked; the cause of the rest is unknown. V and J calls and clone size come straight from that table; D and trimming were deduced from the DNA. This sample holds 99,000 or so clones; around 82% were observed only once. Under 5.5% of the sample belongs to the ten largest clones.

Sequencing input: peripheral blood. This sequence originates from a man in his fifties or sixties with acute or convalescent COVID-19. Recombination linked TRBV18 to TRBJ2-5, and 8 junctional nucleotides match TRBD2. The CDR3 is CASSPSQFLAGTQETQYF. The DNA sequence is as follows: TGTGCCAGCTCACCGTCTCAGTTTCTAGCGGGCACCCAAGAGACCCAGTACTTC.